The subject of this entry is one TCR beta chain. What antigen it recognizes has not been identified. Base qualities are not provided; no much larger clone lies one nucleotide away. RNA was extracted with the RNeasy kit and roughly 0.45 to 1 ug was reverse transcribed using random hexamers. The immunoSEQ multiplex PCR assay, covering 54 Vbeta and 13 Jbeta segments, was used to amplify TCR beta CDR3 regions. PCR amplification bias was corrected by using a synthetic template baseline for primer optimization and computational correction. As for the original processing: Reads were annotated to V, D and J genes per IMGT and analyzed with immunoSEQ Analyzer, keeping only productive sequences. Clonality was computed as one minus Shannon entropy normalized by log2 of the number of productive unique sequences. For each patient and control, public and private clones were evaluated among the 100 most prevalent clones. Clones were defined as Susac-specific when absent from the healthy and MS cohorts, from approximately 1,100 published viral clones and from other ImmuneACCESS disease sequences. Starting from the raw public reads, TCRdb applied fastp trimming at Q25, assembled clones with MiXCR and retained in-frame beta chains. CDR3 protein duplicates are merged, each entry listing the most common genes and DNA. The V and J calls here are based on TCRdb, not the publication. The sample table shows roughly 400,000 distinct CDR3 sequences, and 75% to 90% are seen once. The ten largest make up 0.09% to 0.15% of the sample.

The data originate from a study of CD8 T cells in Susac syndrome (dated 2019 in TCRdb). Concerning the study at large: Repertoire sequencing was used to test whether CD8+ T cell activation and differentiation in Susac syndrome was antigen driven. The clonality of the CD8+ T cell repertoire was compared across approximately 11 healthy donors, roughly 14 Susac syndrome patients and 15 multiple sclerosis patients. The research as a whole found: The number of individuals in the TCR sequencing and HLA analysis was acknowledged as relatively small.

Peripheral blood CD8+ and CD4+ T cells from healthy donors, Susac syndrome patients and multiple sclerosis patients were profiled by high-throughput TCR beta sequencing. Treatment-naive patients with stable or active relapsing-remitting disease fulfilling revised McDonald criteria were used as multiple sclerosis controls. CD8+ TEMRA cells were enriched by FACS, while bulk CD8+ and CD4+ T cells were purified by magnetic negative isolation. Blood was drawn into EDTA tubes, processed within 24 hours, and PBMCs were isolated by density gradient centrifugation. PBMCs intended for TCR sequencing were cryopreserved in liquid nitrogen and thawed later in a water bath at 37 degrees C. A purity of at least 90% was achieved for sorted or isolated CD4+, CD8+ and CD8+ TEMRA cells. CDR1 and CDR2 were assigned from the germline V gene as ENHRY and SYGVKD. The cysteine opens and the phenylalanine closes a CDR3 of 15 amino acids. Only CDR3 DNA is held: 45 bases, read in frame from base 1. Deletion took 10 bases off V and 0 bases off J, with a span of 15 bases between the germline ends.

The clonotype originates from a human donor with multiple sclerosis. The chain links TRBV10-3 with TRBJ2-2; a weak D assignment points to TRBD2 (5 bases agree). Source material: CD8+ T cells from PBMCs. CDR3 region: CATKGAPANTGELFF. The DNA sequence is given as TGTGCCACCAAGGGAGCGCCGGCGAACACCGGGGAGCTGTTTTTT.